These 14 T cell receptor beta chains came from one sample sequenced in a study of radiotherapy plus CTLA-4 blockade in lung cancer. Generated by immunoSEQ multiplex PCR, the TCRdb table keeps only in-frame clones and is missing some. The repertoire has 60,000 to 65,000 clones, approximately 80% of them found once; the top ten carry about 4.4%. The specimen comprised peripheral blood, sampled from a patient treated with radiotherapy plus ipilimumab. All receptors derive from a human donor with non-small cell lung cancer who had a complete response to radiotherapy plus ipilimumab.

The chain uses TRBV5-6 and TRBJ2-1, with 9 bases matching TRBD1. Trimming took 2 bases from V and 9 from J; bases not matched to a gene: 6. Germline V gene lookup returns CDR1 SGHDT and CDR2 YYEEEE. CDR3 size: 14 residues. In nucleotides, the CDR3 is TGTGCCAGCAGCTTTCCGGGACAGGGAAGTGAGCAGTTCTTC. This codes for CASSFPGQGSEQFF.

This chain connects TRBV19 to TRBJ2-3; weak D call: TRBD1 (6 bases). CDR3 length: 14 residues. V lost 5 bases and J lost 4, with 13 bases in between. Per germline, CDR1 LNHDA and CDR2 SQIVND (reference sequence). Here the CDR3 reads CASSPGTPPDTQYF. In nucleotides, the CDR3 is TGTGCCAGTAGTCCGGGGACACCGCCAGATACGCAGTATTTT.

The chain joins TRBV4-1 to TRBJ2-7, with D tentatively TRBD1 or TRBD2 (6 bases each). Trimming pared 3 bases from V and 3 bases from J, leaving 24 bases between. Germline V CDR1 and CDR2: MGHRA, YSYEKL. The CDR3 is made up of 18 amino acids. The DNA for the CDR3 is TGCGCCAGCAGCCAGGAGGGGACACTTCGAGGGTCCTTCTACGAGCAGTACTTC. Its translation is CASSQEGTLRGSFYEQYF.

The chain links TRBV27 to TRBJ2-5; tentative D call: TRBD1 (7 bases). Germline lookup yields CDR1 MNHEY and CDR2 SMNVEV (reference sequence). V was clipped by 7 bases and J by 0 bases, with 18 bases between them. The CDR3 is 16 residues long. Here the CDR3 DNA reads TGTGCCAGCACCCCCGGATCAGGGGGGTACCAAGAGACCCAGTACTTC. It yields the protein CASTPGSGGYQETQYF.

This clone was seen ten or more times. The CDR3 sequence: CASSEGVAGNEQFF. DNA for the CDR3: TGTGCCAGCAGTGAAGGGGTGGCGGGAAATGAGCAGTTCTTC. The V and J genes are TRBV6-4 and TRBJ2-1; D is possibly TRBD2 (6 bases). Trimming cost V 3 bases and J 7 bases, with 13 bases left between them. CDR1 is MRHNA, CDR2 SNTAGT, per germline. The CDR3 loop spans 14 amino acids.

The chain combines TRBV6-1 with TRBJ2-7; D is undetermined. The germline V gene encodes CDR1 MNHNS and CDR2 SASEGT. Trimming removed 6 bases at V and 7 bases at J, with 10 bases between. CDR3 length equals 11 residues. In DNA form, the CDR3 reads TGTGCCAGCAGGGCTCTCGGGGAGCAGTACTTC. The encoded protein is CASRALGEQYF.

The CDR3 region has the DNA TGTGCCAGCAGTTTAACAGGGGACACTGAAGCTTTCTTT. Its translation: CASSLTGDTEAFF. The rearrangement uses TRBV6-6 and TRBJ1-1, with 7 bases identical to TRBD1. The V gene's germline CDR1 is MNHNY and CDR2 SVGAGI (reference sequence). The CDR3 is 13 amino acids. Trimming at V came to 4 bases and at J to 3 bases, leaving 2 bases not matched to a gene.

The chain is built from TRBV9 and TRBJ2-5; D is unclear. V lost 0 bases and J lost 1, with 4 bases in between. CDR1 is SGDLS, CDR2 YYNGEE, per germline. The CDR3 is 13 residues long. CDR3 sequence (DNA): TGTGCCAGCAGCGTAGCGGTCCAAGAGACCCAGTACTTC. Its protein is CASSVAVQETQYF.

This clone came up once. The chain employs TRBV30 and TRBJ1-3, with 7 bases that match TRBD1. The junction had 11 bases not matched to a gene; V was cut back by 6 bases and J by 3 bases. The CDR3 has 15 amino acids. Germline loops: CDR1 GTSNPN, CDR2 SVGIG (reference sequence). CDR3: CACRQGRLFGNTIYF. In DNA form, the CDR3 reads TGTGCCTGTCGACAGGGTCGGTTATTTGGAAACACCATATATTTT. The full variable domain, completed using reference TRBV30 and TRBJ1-3, is SQTIHQWPATLVQPVGSPLSLECTVEGTSNPNLYWYRQAAGRGLQLLFYSVGIGQISSEVPQNLSASRPQDRQFILSSKKLLLSDSGFYLCACRQGRLFGNTIYFGEGSWLTVV.

The gene calls are TRBV6-1 and TRBJ1-4; no reliable D call. V was pared by 7 bases and J by 7 bases, with 10 bases between. The CDR3 covers 12 residues. Germline V gene data show CDR1 as MNHNS and CDR2 as SASEGT. The CDR3 reads CASTWGGEKLFF. In nucleotides, the CDR3 is TGTGCCAGCACATGGGGAGGTGAAAAACTGTTTTTT.

The chain employs TRBV29-1 and TRBJ1-1; D not resolved. This CDR3 has 12 residues. Germline lookup yields CDR1 SQVTM and CDR2 ANQGSEA. Trimming removed 3 bases from V and 0 bases from J, with 5 bases in between. CDR3 sequence reads: CSVDRVNTEAFF. Written as DNA, the CDR3 is TGCAGCGTTGATCGGGTGAACACTGAAGCTTTCTTT.

The V gene is TRBV11-3, the J gene TRBJ1-1; TRBD1 might be the D (5 bases). Germline loops: CDR1 SGHNT, CDR2 YENEEA. V shed 1 base and J shed 8 bases, with 11 bases lying between them. CDR3 length: 13 amino acids. This CDR3 reads CASSLATRGEAFF. In DNA form, the CDR3 reads TGTGCCAGCAGCTTAGCGACGAGGGGCGAAGCTTTCTTT.

The chain employs TRBV28 and TRBJ2-6; no clear D. There are 15 residues in the CDR3. V was trimmed by 6 bases and J by 5 bases, leaving 14 bases between them. Germline assignment: CDR1 MDHEN and CDR2 SYDVKM. Here the CDR3 DNA reads TGTGCCAGCAGGCCGCAGGTCTCCTGGGCCAACGTCCTGACTTTC. Translated, it gives CASRPQVSWANVLTF. The variable domain in full, with the rest retrieved from reference TRBV28 and TRBJ2-6, is DVKVTQSSRYLVKRTGEKVFLECVQDMDHENMFWYRQDPGLGLRLIYFSYDVKMKEKGDIPEGYSVSREKKERFSLILESASTNQTSMYLCASRPQVSWANVLTFGAGSRLTVL.

This clone has a handful of counts. The chain joins TRBV14 to TRBJ2-1, with a possible D match to TRBD2 (6 bases). CDR1 is SGHDN and CDR2 is FVKESK in the germline V gene. This CDR3 contains 13 residues. V was trimmed by 1 base and J by 10 bases, leaving 11 bases between them. The CDR3 here is CASSQARLGEQFF. CDR3 nucleotides: TGTGCCAGCAGCCAAGCCCGACTAGGGGAGCAGTTCTTC.